What follows is one T cell receptor beta chain and its context. The clone's antigen remains unknown. Per-nucleotide qualities are absent, and no much larger clonotype sits a single base away. These data come from a study of T-cell memory formation after mild COVID-19 (dated by TCRdb to the early 2020s). Study-level background: TCR sequence clusters from the two donors were largely donor specific. Two young, previously healthy adult volunteers, one female and one male, were included in the cohort. In a couple of donors, T-cell clones that expanded and contracted after mild COVID-19 were tracked by sequencing TCRalpha and TCRbeta repertoires over time. Findings and caveats that apply to the study as a whole: The detection of some responding clones in pre-infection memory suggests that pre-existing cross-reactive memory T cells joined the SARS-CoV-2 response. The study included only a couple of mild cases, and larger cohorts that include severe cases with pre-infection samples were judged to be necessary. From day 15 to 85, contracting clones showed balanced CD4/CD8 phenotypes, whereas a second wave of clones that expanded from day 15 to 37 leaned towards CD4+. Contracting CD4+ clones turned up mainly in the CM and EM memory subsets, whereas EMRA was where CD8+ clones were enriched. SARS-CoV-2 specificity was not confirmed for the second-wave clones peaking on day 37.

CDR1 and CDR2 were assigned from the germline V gene as MGHRA and YSYEKL. The cysteine opens and the phenylalanine closes a CDR3 of 16 amino acids. CDR3 DNA only is kept here, 48 bases in frame from base 1. V is shortened by 0 bases, J by 6 bases, and the region joining them spans 17 bases. PBMCs were isolated by Ficoll-Paque density gradient centrifugation. Sequencing was carried out with an Illumina NovaSeq 6000. cDNA libraries for TCRalpha and TCRbeta were prepared by 5'RACE using constant-segment primers, with sample barcodes and unique molecular identifiers added. RNA was extracted from every sample with Trizol reagent. Libraries were amplified in two PCR steps, with a second sample barcode and Illumina TruSeq adapters added in the second step. Libraries were sequenced on an Illumina NovaSeq with 2 x 150 bp paired-end reads. The authors' analysis ran thus. With migec v1.2.7, reads were demultiplexed and then collapsed into UMI-guided consensus sequences. Using mixcr v2.1.11, UMI consensuses were aligned to TRA and TRB V and J templates and then assembled into clonotypes. Expanded or contracted clonotypes were those called significant by both edgeR and NoisET, with noise models trained on biological replicates. edgeR calls used a false discovery rate-adjusted p below 0.01 and a log2 fold-change threshold of 1. As an exploratory analysis of dynamics, PCA with hierarchical clustering was applied to max-normalized trajectories of the 1000 most abundant clonotypes. Each responding clone was given a CD4 or CD8 phenotype based on the CD4+ and CD8+ repertoires, which had been sequenced separately. Using fastp trimming at Q25 and MiXCR clonotype assembly, TCRdb reanalyzed the public sequencing data and kept in-frame beta chains. Each CDR3 protein appears once, grouped with its most common genes and DNA. Here the V and J calls rest on TCRdb's processing, not on the authors' analysis. This sample holds roughly 68,000 distinct CDR3 sequences; 16% were observed only once. 25% to 35% of the sample is in the top ten clones.

Sequenced sample: PBMCs or a T cell subset sorted from them (not recorded which). This TCR came from an adult woman who had mild COVID-19 (a few samples of this study predate the infection). The sample titles of this study are shuffled in the database, so cell type and time point are left out; the donor was told from shared clones. The rearrangement joined TRBV4-1 to TRBJ1-2; matching of 5 bases hints at TRBD1 as the D gene. The CDR3 has the sequence CASSQEIVRRADGYTF. The sequenced DNA is TGCGCCAGCAGCCAAGAAATTGTTCGCAGGGCGGATGGCTACACCTTC.